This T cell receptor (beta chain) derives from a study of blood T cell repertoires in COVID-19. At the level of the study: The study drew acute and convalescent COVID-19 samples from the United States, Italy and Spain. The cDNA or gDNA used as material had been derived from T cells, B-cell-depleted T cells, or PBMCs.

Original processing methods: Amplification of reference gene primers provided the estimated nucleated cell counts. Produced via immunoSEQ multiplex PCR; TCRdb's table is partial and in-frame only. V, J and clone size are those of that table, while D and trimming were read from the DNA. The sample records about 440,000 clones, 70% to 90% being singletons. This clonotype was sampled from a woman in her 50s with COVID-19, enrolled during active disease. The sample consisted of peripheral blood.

The CDR3 spells CASSSFQGEKLFF. The CDR3 DNA follows: TGTGCCAGCAGTTCCTTCCAGGGGGAAAAACTGTTTTTT. The chain recombines TRBV28 with TRBJ1-4; weak D call: TRBD1 (6 bases). V lost 4 bases and J lost 8, with 11 bases in between. The CDR3 is made up of 13 amino acids. Germline CDR1 is MDHEN and CDR2 is SYDVKM.